The 10 T cell receptor beta chains given below trace back to one sample, sequenced in a study of T cells after yellow fever vaccination. TCRdb used MiXCR to reprocess the 5' RACE reads, holding one entry per CDR3 protein. The sample includes some 390,000 distinct CDR3 sequences, around 19% of them seen just once. The material was PBMCs, obtained before the yellow fever booster vaccination. Receptors originate from a man younger than 35 who received the YFV17D yellow fever vaccine.

This chain joins TRBV4-1 and TRBJ2-5; D is possibly TRBD1 or TRBD2 (5 bases each). The V gene's germline CDR1 is MGHRA and CDR2 YSYEKL. V gave up 0 bases and J gave up 5 bases, with 19 bases separating them. CDR3 length: 17 amino acids. The CDR3 bases are TGCGCCAGCAGCCAAGATACGGGGACCCTATTGAAGGAGACCCAGTACTTC. Its translation: CASSQDTGTLLKETQYF.

The chain recombines TRBV27 with TRBJ2-3; D is uncertain. Trimming removed 2 bases from V and 4 bases from J, with 10 bases in between. CDR1 and CDR2 (germline): MNHEY, SMNVEV (reference sequence). The CDR3 contains 14 residues. The CDR3: CASSLLTRADTQYF. CDR3 nucleotide sequence: TGTGCCAGCAGTTTACTTACGCGTGCAGATACGCAGTATTTT.

This clonotype was detected a few times. J is TRBJ1-4 and V is TRBV6-2 or TRBV6-3; 7 bases are shared with TRBD1. The CDR3 sequence is 18 residues long. CDR1 and CDR2 (germline): MNHEY, SVGEGT. After removal of 4 bases from V and 8 bases from J, the junction contained 19 bases not matched to a gene. The CDR3 nucleotides read TGTGCCAGCAGTTCCGGGTGGCTGTGGACAGGCACGAGGGAAAAACTGTTTTTT. The encoded protein is CASSSGWLWTGTREKLFF.

This clonotype was observed a handful of times. The chain links TRBV6-2 or TRBV6-3 to TRBJ2-1; D may match TRBD1 or TRBD2 (5 bases each). The CDR3 is made up of 14 amino acids. Trimming took off 7 bases at V and 4 bases at J, with 14 bases between the two ends. From germline, CDR1 is MNHEY and CDR2 SVGEGT. Here the CDR3 reads CASKVDGAYNEQFF. DNA for the CDR3: TGTGCCAGCAAGGTTGACGGGGCGTACAATGAGCAGTTCTTC.

This clonotype was seen only a few times. The V call is TRBV20-1, the J call TRBJ2-1, with 8 bases matching TRBD2. Germline V gives CDR1 DFQATT, CDR2 SNEGSKA (reference sequence). V dropped 4 bases and J dropped 7; count of bases not matched to a gene: 9. This CDR3 has 14 residues. CDR3 in amino acids: CSAILSGGPNEQFF. As DNA, the CDR3 is TGCAGTGCTATTTTAAGCGGGGGACCGAATGAGCAGTTCTTC.

The chain combines TRBV5-1 with TRBJ1-1; the D gene is possibly TRBD1 (6 bases). This CDR3 region has 15 residues. V was pared by 3 bases and J by 4 bases, with 16 bases between. Per the germline V gene, CDR1 is SGHRS and CDR2 is YFSETQ. The CDR3 region is CASSSQGNEGTEAFF. The CDR3 DNA sequence: TGCGCCAGCAGCTCCCAGGGGAATGAGGGCACTGAAGCTTTCTTT.

V is TRBV15 and J is TRBJ2-3, with 7 bases lining up with TRBD2. CDR3 length: 15 amino acids. Germline CDR1 LNHNV, CDR2 YYDKDF (reference sequence). The V gene end was trimmed by 7 bases and the J gene end by 1 base; junction bases not matched to a gene: 8. CDR3 DNA: TGTGCCACCACTTTGGGGGGGGGTCGCACAGATACGCAGTATTTT. Its translation is CATTLGGGRTDTQYF.

The rearrangement links TRBV12-3 or TRBV12-4 to TRBJ1-4; D might be TRBD1 (6 bases). The CDR3 contains 14 residues. Trimming pared 2 bases from V and 5 bases from J, leaving 9 bases between. This CDR3 reads CASSLWQGNEKLFF. The DNA of the CDR3 is TGTGCCAGCAGTTTATGGCAGGGGAATGAAAAACTGTTTTTT.

The chain has TRBV24-1 and TRBJ1-1; no clear D. Trimming left V 3 bases short and J 7 bases short, with 8 bases between. Germline V gene lookup returns CDR1 KGHDR and CDR2 SFDVKD. This CDR3 is 12 amino acids long. CDR3 protein: CATSDVLYEAFF. The DNA for the CDR3 is TGTGCCACCAGTGATGTCTTGTATGAAGCTTTCTTT.

V usage is TRBV7-2 and J usage is TRBJ1-5; D is possibly TRBD1 (6 bases). Germline V gives CDR1 SGHTA, CDR2 FQGNSA. The ends were cut back, 3 bases at V and 11 bases at J, with 11 bases in the middle. This CDR3 spans 12 amino acids. The chain's CDR3 is CASSLIRGTQHF. The CDR3 DNA follows: TGTGCCAGCAGCTTGATTAGGGGGACCCAGCATTTT.